One TCR beta chain is described in this entry. No DNA is given; TCRdb re-called the 5' RACE reads and lists each CDR3 protein once. Its listing shows more than 300,000 distinct CDR3 sequences. The sample is drawn from a study of monozygotic twins with inflammatory bowel disease. Sequencing used blood. The clonotype originates from a human donor with ulcerative colitis or Crohn's disease, or a healthy co-twin of an affected twin (not recorded which).

The CDR3 sequence is CASRPGRFTADTQYF. The chain joins TRBV6-2 or TRBV6-3 to TRBJ2-3; no DNA is available, so the TRBD1 call from TCRdb remains unchecked. The CDR3 is 15 residues long. Germline V lookup: CDR1 MNHEY, CDR2 SVGEGT.